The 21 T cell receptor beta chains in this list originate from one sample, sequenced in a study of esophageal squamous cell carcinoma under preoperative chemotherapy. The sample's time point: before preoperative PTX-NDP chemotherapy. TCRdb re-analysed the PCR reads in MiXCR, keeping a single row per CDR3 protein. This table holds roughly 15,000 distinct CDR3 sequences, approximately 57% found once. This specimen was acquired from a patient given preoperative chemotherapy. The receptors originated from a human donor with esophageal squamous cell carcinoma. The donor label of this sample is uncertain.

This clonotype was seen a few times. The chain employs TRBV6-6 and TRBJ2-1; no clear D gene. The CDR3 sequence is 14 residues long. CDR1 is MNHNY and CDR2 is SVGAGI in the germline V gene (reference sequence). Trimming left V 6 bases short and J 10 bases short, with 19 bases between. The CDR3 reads CASSPGVGGYEQFF. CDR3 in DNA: TGTGCCAGCAGCCCTGGCGTGGGCGGCTACGAGCAGTTCTTC.

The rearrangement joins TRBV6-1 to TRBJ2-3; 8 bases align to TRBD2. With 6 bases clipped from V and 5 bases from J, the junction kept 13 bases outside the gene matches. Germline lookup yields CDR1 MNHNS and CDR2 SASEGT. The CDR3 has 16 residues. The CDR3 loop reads CASRGNGGDGEDTQYF. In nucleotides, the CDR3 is TGTGCCAGCAGGGGCAACGGGGGGGACGGCGAAGATACGCAGTATTTT.

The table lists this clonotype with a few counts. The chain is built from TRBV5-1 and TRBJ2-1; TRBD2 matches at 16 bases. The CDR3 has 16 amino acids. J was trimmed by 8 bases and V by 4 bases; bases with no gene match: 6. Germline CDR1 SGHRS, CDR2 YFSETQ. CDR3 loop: CASSGGLAGGQHEQFF. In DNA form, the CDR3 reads TGCGCCAGCAGCGGGGGACTAGCGGGAGGGCAACATGAGCAGTTCTTC.

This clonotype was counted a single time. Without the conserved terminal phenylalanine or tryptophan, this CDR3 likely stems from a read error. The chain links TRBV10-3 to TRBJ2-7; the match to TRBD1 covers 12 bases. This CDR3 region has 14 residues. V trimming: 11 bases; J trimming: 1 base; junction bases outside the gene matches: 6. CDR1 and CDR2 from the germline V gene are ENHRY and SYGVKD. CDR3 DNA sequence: TGTGCCTACGGGACAGGGGGCGCTTCCTACGAGCAGTACTTA. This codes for CAYGTGGASYEQYL.

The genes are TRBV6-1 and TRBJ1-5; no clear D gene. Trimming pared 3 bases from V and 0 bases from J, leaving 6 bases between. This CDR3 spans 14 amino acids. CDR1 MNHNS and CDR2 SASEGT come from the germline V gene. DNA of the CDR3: TGTGCCAGCAGTGACAGATATAGCAATCAGCCCCAGCATTTT. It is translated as CASSDRYSNQPQHF.

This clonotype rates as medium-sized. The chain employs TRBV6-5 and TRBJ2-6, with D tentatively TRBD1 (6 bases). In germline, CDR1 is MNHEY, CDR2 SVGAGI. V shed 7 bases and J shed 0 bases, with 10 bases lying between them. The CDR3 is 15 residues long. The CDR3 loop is CASTWTVSGANVLTF. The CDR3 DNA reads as TGTGCCAGCACTTGGACAGTCTCTGGGGCCAACGTCCTGACTTTC.

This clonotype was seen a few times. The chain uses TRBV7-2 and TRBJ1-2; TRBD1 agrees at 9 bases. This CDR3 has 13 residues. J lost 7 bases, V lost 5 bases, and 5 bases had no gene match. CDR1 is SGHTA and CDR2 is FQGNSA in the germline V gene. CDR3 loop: CASSQQGAGGYTF. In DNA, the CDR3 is TGTGCCAGCAGCCAACAGGGGGCAGGTGGCTACACCTTC. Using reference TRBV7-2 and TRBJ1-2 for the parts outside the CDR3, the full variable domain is GAGVSQSPSNKVTEKGKDVELRCDPISGHTALYWYRQSLGQGLEFLIYFQGNSAPDKSGLPSDRFSAERTGGSVSTLTIQRTQQEDSAVYLCASSQQGAGGYTFGSGTRLTVV.

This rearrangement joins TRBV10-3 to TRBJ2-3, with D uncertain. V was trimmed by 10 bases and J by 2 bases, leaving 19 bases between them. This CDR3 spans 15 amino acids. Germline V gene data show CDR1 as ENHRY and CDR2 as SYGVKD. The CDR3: CANLFQRLDTDTQYF. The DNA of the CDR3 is TGTGCCAACCTATTCCAGAGACTGGACACAGATACGCAGTATTTT.

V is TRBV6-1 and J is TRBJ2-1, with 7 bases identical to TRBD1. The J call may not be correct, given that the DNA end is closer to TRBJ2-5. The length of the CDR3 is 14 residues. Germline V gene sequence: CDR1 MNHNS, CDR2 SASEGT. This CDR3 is CASSESGRGRTQYF. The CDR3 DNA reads TGTGCCAGCAGTGAGTCGGGCAGGGGGAGGACCCAGTACTTC.

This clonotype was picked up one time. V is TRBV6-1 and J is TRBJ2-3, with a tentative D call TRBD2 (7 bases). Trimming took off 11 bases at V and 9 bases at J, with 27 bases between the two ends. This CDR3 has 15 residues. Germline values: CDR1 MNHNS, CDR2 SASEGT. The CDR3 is CAGGQGGGEQETQYF. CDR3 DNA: TGTGCCGGGGGGCAAGGGGGGGGGGAGCAAGAGACGCAGTATTTT.

The CDR3 reads CAGGRVTGGGEGVGRRDPETQYF. CDR3 in DNA: TGTGCCGGCGGCCGTGTCACAGGGGGCGGGGAGGGCGTTGGGCGAAGAGACCCAGAGACGCAGTACTTC. The chain employs TRBV6-1 and TRBJ2-3; 9 bases are a match to TRBD1. Gene TRBJ2-7 matches the end of the DNA better, so the J call may be wrong. This CDR3 has 23 amino acids. Germline values: CDR1 MNHNS, CDR2 SASEGT.

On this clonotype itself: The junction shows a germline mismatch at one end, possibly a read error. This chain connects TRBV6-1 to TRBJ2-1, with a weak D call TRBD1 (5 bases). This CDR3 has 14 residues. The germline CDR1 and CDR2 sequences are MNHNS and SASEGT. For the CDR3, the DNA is TGTGCCAGCAGACAGGCTGTGAGCGCCGATGAGCAGTACTTT. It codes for CASRQAVSADEQYF.

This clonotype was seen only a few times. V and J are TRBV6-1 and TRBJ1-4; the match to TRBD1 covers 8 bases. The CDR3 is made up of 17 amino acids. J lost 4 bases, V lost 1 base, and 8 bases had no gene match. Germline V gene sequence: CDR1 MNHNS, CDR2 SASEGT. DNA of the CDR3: TGTGCCAGCAGTGAAGGGGCAGGGGGCCTTGGTAATGAAAAACTGTTTTTT. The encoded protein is CASSEGAGGLGNEKLFF.

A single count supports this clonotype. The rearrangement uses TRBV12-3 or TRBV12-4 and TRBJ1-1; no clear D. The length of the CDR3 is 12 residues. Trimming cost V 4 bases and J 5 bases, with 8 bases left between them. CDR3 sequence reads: CASSSWETEAFF. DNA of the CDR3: TGTGCCAGCAGTTCTTGGGAGACTGAAGCTTTCTTT.

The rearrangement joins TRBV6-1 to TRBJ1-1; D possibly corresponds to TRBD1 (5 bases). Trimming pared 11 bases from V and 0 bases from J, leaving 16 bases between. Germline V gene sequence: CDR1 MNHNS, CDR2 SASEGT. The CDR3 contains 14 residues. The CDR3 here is CAGNKGTLNTEAFF. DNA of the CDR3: TGTGCCGGAAATAAGGGGACTTTGAACACTGAAGCTTTCTTT.

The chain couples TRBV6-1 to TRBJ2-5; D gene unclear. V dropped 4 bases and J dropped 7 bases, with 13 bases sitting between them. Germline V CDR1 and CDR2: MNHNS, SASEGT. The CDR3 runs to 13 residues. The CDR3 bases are TGTGCCAGCAGTGGTACAGCCTGGGGGACCCAGTACTTC. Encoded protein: CASSGTAWGTQYF.

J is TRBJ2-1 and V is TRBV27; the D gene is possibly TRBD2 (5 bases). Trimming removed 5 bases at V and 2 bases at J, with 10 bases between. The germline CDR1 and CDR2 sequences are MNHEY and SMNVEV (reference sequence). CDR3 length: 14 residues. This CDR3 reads CASSAPGAYNEQFF. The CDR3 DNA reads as TGTGCCAGCAGTGCCCCCGGGGCCTACAATGAGCAGTTCTTC.

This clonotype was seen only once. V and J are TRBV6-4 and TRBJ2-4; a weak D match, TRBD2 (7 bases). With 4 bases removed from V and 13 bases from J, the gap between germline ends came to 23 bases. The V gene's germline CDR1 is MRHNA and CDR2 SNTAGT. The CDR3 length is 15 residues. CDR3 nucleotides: TGTGCCAGCAGTGCGGGGGCGGGAGCCAAAAACACGCAGTACTTC. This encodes CASSAGAGAKNTQYF.

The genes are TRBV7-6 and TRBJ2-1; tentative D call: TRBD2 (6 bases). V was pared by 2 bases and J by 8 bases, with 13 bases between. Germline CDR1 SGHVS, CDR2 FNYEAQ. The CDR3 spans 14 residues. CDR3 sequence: CASSLSGSSYEQFF. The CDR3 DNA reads TGTGCCAGCAGCTTAAGCGGGTCTAGTTATGAGCAGTTCTTC.

The CDR3 sequence is CASRRGAQRGNIQFF. In nucleotides, the CDR3 is TGTGCCAGCAGGCGGGGGGCCCAACGTGGAAACATTCAGTTCTTC. The genes are TRBV6-1 and TRBJ2-4; 8 nucleotides align to TRBD2. The J call may be faulty, since TRBJ2-1 better matches the DNA end. The length of the CDR3 is 15 residues. Germline values: CDR1 MNHNS, CDR2 SASEGT.

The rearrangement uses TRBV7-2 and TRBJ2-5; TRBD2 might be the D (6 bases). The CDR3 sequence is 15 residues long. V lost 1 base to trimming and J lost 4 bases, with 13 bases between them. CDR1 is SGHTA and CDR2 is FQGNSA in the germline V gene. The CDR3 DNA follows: TGTGCCAGCAGCTTAGGCGGGATAATCGGAGAGACCCAGTACTTC. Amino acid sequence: CASSLGGIIGETQYF.